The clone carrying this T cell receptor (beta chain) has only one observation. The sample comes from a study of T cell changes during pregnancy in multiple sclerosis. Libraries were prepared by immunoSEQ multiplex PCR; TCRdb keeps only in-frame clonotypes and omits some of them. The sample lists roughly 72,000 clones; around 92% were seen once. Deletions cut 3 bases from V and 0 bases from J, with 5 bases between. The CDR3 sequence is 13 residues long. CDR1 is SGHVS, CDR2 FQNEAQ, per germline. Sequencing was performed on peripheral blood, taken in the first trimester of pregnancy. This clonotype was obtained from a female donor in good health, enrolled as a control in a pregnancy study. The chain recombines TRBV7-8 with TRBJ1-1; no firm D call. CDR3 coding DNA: TGTGCCAGCAGCTTTCAGTTGAACACTGAAGCTTTCTTT. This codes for CASSFQLNTEAFF.